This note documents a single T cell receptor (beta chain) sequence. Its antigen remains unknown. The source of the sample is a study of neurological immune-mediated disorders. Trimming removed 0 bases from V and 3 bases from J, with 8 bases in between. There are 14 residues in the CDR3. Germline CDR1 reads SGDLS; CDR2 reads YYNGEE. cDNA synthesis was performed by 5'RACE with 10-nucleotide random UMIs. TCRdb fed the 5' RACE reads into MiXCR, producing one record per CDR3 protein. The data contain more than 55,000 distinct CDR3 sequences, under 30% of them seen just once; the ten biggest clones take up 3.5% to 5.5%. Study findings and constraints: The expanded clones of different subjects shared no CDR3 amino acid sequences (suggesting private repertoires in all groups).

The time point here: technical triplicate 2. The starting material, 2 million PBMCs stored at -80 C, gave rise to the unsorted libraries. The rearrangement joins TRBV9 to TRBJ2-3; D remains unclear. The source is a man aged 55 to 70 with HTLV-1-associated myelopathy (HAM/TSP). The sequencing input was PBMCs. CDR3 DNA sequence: TGTGCCAGCAGCGTAGACGAGTTTACAGATACGCAGTATTTT. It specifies CASSVDEFTDTQYF.